In its sample, the clone carrying this T cell receptor (delta chain) is medium-sized (0.01 to 0.1%). What it binds is not known. PBMC RNA was reverse transcribed using gamma-chain- and delta-chain-specific primers. TCRdb re-called clones from the RT-PCR reads using CATT. The sample yields around 1,200 delta-chain clones, roughly 31% seen once. This record belongs to a study of delta chains in infants with herpesvirus infections. Study-wide context: A Ugandan infant cohort was followed from birth for primary CMV. Study results and limitations: The study lacked race- and environment-matched controls and was small.

The specimen was peripheral blood, collected at time point 3 of longitudinal follow-up. The sequence came from a human donor who was a Ugandan infant, either HIV-exposed or HIV-unexposed (not recorded which).

The CDR3 region is CALGELPFLRRFILGVSPPYTDKLIF. The CDR3 DNA follows: TGTGCTCTTGGGGAGCTCCCCTTCCTACGAAGGTTCATACTGGGGGTCTCACCGCCGTACACCGATAAACTCATCTTT. The chain employs TRDV1 and TRDJ1, with D possibly matching TRDD2 (9 bases). The CDR3 extends over 26 amino acids. The germline gives CDR1 TSWWSYY, CDR2 QGS. Trimming removed 3 bases at V and 0 bases at J, with 44 bases between.